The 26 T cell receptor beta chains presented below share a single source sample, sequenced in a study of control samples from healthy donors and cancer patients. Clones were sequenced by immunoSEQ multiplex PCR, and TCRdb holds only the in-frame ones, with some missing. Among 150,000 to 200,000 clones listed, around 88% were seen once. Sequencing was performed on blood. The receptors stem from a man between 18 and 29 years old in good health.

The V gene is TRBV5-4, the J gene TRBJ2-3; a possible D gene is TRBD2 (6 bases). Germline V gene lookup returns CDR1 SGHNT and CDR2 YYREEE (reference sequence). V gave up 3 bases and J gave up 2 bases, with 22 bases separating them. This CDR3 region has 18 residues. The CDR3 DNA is TGTGCCAGCAGCTGGGGCTTTGCGGTAGCGGAACTCACAGATACGCAGTATTTT. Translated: CASSWGFAVAELTDTQYF. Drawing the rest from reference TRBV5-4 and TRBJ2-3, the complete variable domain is ETGVTQSPTHLIKTRGQQVTLRCSSQSGHNTVSWYQQALGQGPQFIFQYYREEENGRGNFPPRFSGLQFPNYSSELNVNALELDDSALYLCASSWGFAVAELTDTQYFGPGTRLTVL.

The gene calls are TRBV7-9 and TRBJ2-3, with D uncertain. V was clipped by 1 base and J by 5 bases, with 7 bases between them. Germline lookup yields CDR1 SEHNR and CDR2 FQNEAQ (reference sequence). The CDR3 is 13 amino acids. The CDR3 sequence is CASSLEVLDTQYF. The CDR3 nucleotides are TGTGCCAGCAGCTTAGAGGTTCTAGATACGCAGTATTTT.

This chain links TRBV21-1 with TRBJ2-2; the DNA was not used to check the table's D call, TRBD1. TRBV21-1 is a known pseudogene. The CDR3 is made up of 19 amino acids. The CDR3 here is CASSYKVSSSRGGTGELFF. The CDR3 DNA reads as TGTGCCAGCAGCTACAAAGTCTCCTCGAGCAGGGGCGGCACCGGGGAGCTGTTTTTT.

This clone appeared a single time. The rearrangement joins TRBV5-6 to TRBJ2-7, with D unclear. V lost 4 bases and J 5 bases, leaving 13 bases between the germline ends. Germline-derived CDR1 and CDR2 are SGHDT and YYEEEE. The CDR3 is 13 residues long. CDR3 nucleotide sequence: TGTGCCAGCAGCCGGGCCCCCACCAACGAGCAGTACTTC. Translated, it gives CASSRAPTNEQYF.

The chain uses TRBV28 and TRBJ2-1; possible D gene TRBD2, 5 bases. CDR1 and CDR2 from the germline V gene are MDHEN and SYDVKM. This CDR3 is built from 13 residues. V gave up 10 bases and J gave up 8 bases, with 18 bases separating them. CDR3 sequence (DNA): TGTGCCATTGGAGTTAGCGAAGTCTATGAGCAGTTCTTC. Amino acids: CAIGVSEVYEQFF.

DNA for the CDR3: TGTGCCTCCAAGGTATTGATCGCCGGGGAGCTGTTTTTT. Encoded protein: CASKVLIAGELFF. The chain couples TRBV5-8 to TRBJ2-2, with no clear D. The V gene's germline CDR1 is SGHTS and CDR2 YDEGEE. The CDR3 is 13 amino acids. The V gene lost 10 bases and the J gene lost 6 bases, with 16 bases spanning the gap.

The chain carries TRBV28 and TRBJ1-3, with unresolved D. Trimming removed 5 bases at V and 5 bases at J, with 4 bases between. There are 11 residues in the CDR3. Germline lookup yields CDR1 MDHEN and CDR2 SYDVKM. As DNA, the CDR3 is TGTGCCAGCAGTCTCAGAAACACCATATATTTT. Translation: CASSLRNTIYF.

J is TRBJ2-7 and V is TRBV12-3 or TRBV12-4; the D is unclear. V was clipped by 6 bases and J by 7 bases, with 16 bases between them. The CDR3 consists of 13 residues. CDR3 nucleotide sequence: TGTGCCAGCAGACTTGGCGGCTTCGGGGAGCAGTACTTC. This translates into CASRLGGFGEQYF.

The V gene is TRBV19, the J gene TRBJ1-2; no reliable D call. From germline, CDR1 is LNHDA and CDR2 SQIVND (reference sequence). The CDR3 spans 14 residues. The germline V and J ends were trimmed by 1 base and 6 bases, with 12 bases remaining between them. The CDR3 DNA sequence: TGTGCCAGTAGTATAGCGGTTTTGAGGGATGGCTACACCTTC. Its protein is CASSIAVLRDGYTF.

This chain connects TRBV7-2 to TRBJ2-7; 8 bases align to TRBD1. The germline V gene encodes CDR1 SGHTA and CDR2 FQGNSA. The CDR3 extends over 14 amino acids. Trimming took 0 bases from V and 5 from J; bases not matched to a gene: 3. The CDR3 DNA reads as TGTGCCAGCAGCTTAGCGGACAGGGTGCACGAGCAGTACTTC. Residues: CASSLADRVHEQYF.

The CDR3, as DNA: TGTGCCAGCAGTCGAGGAATGAACACTGAAGCTTTCTTT. Translation gives CASSRGMNTEAFF. This chain links TRBV7-3 with TRBJ1-1; D uncertain. This CDR3 comprises 13 residues. The germline V and J ends were trimmed by 6 bases and 0 bases, with 8 bases remaining between them. In germline, CDR1 is SGHTA, CDR2 FQGTGA.

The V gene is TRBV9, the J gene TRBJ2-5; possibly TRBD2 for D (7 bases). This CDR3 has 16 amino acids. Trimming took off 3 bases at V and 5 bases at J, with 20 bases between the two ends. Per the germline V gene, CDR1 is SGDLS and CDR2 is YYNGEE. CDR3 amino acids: CASSASGTPGGETQYF. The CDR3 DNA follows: TGTGCCAGCAGCGCTTCCGGGACTCCGGGGGGCGAGACCCAGTACTTC.

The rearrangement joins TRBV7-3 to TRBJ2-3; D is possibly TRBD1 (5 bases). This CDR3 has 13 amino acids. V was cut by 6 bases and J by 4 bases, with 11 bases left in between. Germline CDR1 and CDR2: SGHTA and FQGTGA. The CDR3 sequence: CASRKGHSDTQYF. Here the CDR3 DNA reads TGTGCCAGCAGGAAGGGGCATTCAGATACGCAGTATTTT. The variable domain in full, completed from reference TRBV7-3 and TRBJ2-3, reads GAGVSQTPSNKVTEKGKYVELRCDPISGHTALYWYRQSLGQGPEFLIYFQGTGAADDSGLPNDRFFAVRPEGSVSTLKIQRTERGDSAVYLCASRKGHSDTQYFGPGTRLTVL.

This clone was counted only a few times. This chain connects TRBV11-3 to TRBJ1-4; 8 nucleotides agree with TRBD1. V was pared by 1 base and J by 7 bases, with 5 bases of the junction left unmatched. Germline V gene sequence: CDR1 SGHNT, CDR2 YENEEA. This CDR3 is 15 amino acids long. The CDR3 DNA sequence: TGTGCCAGCAGCTTAGGCAGGGGGCCCGCTGAAAAACTGTTTTTT. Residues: CASSLGRGPAEKLFF.

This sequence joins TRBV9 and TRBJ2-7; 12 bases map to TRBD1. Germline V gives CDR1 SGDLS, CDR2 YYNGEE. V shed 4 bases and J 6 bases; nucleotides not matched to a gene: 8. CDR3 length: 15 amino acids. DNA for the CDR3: TGTGCCAGCAGCCCCCCGGGACAGGGGGCTGGCGAGCAGTACTTC. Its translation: CASSPPGQGAGEQYF.

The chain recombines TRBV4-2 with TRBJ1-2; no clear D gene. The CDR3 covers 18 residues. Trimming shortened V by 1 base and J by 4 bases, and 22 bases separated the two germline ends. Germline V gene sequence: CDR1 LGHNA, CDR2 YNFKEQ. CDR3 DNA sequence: TGTGCCAGCAGCCAAGGGTCCCCAAAAGGTGGGGTGGGCTATGGCTACACCTTC. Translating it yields CASSQGSPKGGVGYGYTF.

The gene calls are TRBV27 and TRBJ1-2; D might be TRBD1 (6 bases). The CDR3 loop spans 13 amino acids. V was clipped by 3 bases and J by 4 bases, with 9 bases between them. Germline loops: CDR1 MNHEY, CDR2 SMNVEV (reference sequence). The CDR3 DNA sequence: TGTGCCAGCAGTTTGGGGGCGGGCTATGGCTACACCTTC. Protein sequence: CASSLGAGYGYTF.

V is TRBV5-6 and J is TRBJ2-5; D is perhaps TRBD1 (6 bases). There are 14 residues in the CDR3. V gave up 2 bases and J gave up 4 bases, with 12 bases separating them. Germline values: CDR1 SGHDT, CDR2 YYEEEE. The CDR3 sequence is CASSLQGRRETQYF. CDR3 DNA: TGTGCCAGCAGCTTACAGGGTAGACGAGAGACCCAGTACTTC.

CDR3 protein: CASRMTGVWTGELFF. CDR3 DNA: TGTGCCAGCAGAATGACAGGGGTTTGGACCGGGGAGCTGTTTTTT. This chain links TRBV28 with TRBJ2-2; 8 bases fit TRBD1. V lost 6 bases to trimming and J lost 5 bases; unmatched junction nucleotides: 8. The CDR3 runs 15 residues. CDR1 is MDHEN, CDR2 SYDVKM, per germline.

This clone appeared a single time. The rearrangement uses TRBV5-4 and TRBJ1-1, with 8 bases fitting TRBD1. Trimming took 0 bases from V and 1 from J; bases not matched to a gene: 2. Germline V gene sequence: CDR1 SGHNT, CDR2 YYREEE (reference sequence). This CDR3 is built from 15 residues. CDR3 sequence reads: CASSLVRGRNTEAFF. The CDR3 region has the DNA TGTGCCAGCAGCTTGGTCAGGGGGCGGAACACTGAAGCTTTCTTT.

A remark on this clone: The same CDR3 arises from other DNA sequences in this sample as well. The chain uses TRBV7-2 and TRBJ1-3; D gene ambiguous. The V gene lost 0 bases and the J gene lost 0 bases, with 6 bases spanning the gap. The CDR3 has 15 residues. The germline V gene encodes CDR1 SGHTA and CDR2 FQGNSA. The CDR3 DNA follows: TGTGCCAGCAGCTTAGCAGGTATCTCTGGAAACACCATATATTTT. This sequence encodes CASSLAGISGNTIYF.

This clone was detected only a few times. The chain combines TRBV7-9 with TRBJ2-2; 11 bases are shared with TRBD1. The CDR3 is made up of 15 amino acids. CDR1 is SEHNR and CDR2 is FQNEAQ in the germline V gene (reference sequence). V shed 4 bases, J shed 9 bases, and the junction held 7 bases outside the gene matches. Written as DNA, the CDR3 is TGTGCCAGCAGCTGGGACAGGGGGAACAACCGGGAGCTGTTTTTT. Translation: CASSWDRGNNRELFF.

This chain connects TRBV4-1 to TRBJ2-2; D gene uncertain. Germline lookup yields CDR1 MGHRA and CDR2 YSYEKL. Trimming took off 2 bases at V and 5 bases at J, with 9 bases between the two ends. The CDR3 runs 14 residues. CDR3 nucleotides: TGCGCCAGCAGCCAAATGTTCGTGACCGGGGAGCTGTTTTTT. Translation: CASSQMFVTGELFF.

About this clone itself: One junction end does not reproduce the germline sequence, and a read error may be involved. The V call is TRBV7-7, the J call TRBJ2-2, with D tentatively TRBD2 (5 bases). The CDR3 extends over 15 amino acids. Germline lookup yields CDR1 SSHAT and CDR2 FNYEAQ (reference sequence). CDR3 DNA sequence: TGTGCTAGCAGCTTAGCGCCACAGAACACCGGGGAGCTGTTTTTT. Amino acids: CASSLAPQNTGELFF.

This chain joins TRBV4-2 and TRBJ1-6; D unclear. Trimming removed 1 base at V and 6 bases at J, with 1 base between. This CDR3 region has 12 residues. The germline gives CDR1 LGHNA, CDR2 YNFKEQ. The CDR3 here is CASSQANSPLHF. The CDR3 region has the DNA TGTGCCAGCAGCCAAGCTAATTCACCCCTCCACTTT.

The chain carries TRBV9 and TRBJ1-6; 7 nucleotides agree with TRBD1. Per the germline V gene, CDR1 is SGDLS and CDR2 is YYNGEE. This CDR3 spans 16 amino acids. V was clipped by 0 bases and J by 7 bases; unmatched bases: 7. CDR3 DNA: TGTGCCAGCAGCGTAGTGGACAGGAGGGTCAATTCACCCCTCCACTTT. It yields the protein CASSVVDRRVNSPLHF. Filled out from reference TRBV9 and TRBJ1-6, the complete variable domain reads DSGVTQTPKHLITATGQRVTLRCSPRSGDLSVYWYQQSLDQGLQFLIQYYNGEERAKGNILERFSAQQFPDLHSELNLSSLELGDSALYFCASSVVDRRVNSPLHFGNGTRLTVT.